The clone carrying this T cell receptor beta chain has more than one count but fewer than ten. Investigators divided CD4+ cells into CD45RA+ naive and CD45RA-negative memory subsets. The protocol was immunoSEQ multiplex PCR, while the TCRdb copy is restricted to in-frame clones and leaves out a portion. The sample carries some 1,100,000 clones, 75% to 85% recorded once. V was shortened by 2 bases and J by 4 bases, with 20 bases between the two germline ends. The length of the CDR3 is 17 residues. Germline V gene lookup returns CDR1 LGHNA and CDR2 YNFKEQ. The data belong to a study of shared clonotypes between healthy human individuals. Study background: Each donor's CD4 naive and CD4 memory cells filled three plates apiece, CD8 naive two, and CD8 memory one.

V is TRBV4-2 and J is TRBJ1-2, with D tentatively TRBD1 (5 bases). The clonotype comes from a man between 18 and 29 years old in good health. Some clones in this sample may be carry-over from other donors' samples. Specimen: memory CD4+ T cells from PBMCs. The subset denotes: CD45RA-negative fraction. The CDR3: CASSQLETNGGGYGYTF. The CDR3 DNA follows: TGTGCCAGCAGCCAACTGGAGACGAACGGGGGGGGCTATGGCTACACCTTC.